A single sample is the source of the 18 T cell receptor beta chains below, sequenced in a study of prognosis after radiotherapy for stage I lung cancer. Multiplex PCR, run in two rounds, amplified TCR beta CDR3 from genomic DNA. Each TRBV and TRBJ gene had its own primer in the first PCR round. TCRdb ran MiXCR on the multiplex PCR reads and lists one entry per CDR3 protein. The sample has about 47,000 distinct CDR3 sequences; about 35% are singletons. Sequences were derived from PBMCs, sampled before or after stereotactic body radiation therapy (not recorded which). Receptors originate from a donor at least 50 years old with non-small cell lung cancer.

This clonotype appeared many times. The V call is TRBV5-1, the J call TRBJ1-1; 9 nucleotides line up with TRBD1. J lost 2 bases, V lost 3 bases, and 5 bases had no gene match. The CDR3 totals 15 residues. Germline CDR1 is SGHRS and CDR2 is YFSETQ. For the CDR3, the DNA is TGCGCCAGCAGCTGGAATACAGGGGGCAACACTGAAGCTTTCTTT. Its translation is CASSWNTGGNTEAFF.

Turning to this clonotype: The likely explanation is a read error, given a far larger clone one base away. The chain has TRBV6-2 or TRBV6-3 and TRBJ2-3; no clear D. Germline assignment: CDR1 MNHEY and CDR2 SVGEGT. Deletions cut 8 bases from V and 5 bases from J, with 8 bases between. This CDR3 is 11 amino acids long. CDR3 sequence: CASRIGDTQYF. The DNA of the CDR3 is TGTGCCAGCCGAATTGGAGATACGCAGTATTTT.

This clonotype was seen repeatedly, ten times or more. The rearrangement joins TRBV5-6 to TRBJ1-5; unclear D gene. Trimming left V 5 bases short and J 9 bases short, with 18 bases between. The CDR3 length is 14 residues. From germline, CDR1 is SGHDT and CDR2 YYEEEE. The CDR3 coding sequence is TGTGCCAGCAGTCGGACGGGCTCTTCGGGGCCCCAGCATTTT. This gives the protein CASSRTGSSGPQHF.

By sample share, this clonotype is medium-sized. J is TRBJ2-1 and V is TRBV7-2, with D possibly matching TRBD2 (6 bases). CDR3 size: 16 residues. Trimming left V 1 base short and J 7 bases short, with 17 bases between. Germline CDR1 reads SGHTA; CDR2 reads FQGNSA. CDR3 loop: CASSLGSGPFQNEQFF. CDR3 DNA: TGTGCCAGCAGCTTAGGTAGCGGCCCCTTCCAGAATGAGCAGTTCTTC.

Ten or more counts support this clonotype. V gene TRBV7-2 combines with J gene TRBJ2-3; D is undetermined. Germline values: CDR1 SGHTA, CDR2 FQGNSA. This CDR3 spans 13 amino acids. Trimming took 4 bases from V and 4 from J, leaving 9 bases between them. CDR3 bases: TGTGCCAGCAGCTCGACCTGGGCAGATACGCAGTATTTT. It specifies CASSSTWADTQYF.

In this sample, this clonotype turned up many times. This chain connects TRBV4-1 to TRBJ1-4; 7 bases are a match to TRBD1. Germline lookup yields CDR1 MGHRA and CDR2 YSYEKL. The J segment lost 8 bases and the V segment lost 2 bases, leaving 11 bases of the junction unmatched. This CDR3 region has 16 residues. CDR3 DNA: TGCGCCAGCAGCCAAATCGGGAGAGGGGGCAGAGAAAAACTGTTTTTT. It translates to CASSQIGRGGREKLFF.

This clonotype occurred many times. This chain connects TRBV12-3 or TRBV12-4 to TRBJ2-1; D remains ambiguous. Trimming shortened V by 1 base and J by 5 bases, and 9 bases separated the two germline ends. The CDR3 runs to 14 residues. CDR3 sequence: CASSLGRRDNEQFF. For the CDR3, the DNA is TGTGCCAGCAGTTTAGGTCGACGCGACAATGAGCAGTTCTTC.

This clonotype was observed at least ten times. Here the CDR3 DNA reads TGTGCCACCAGCAGAGAGGCGACTAGCGTATACAATGAGCAGTTCTTC. Translating it yields CATSREATSVYNEQFF. The chain couples TRBV15 to TRBJ2-1; TRBD2 matches 8 bases. CDR1 is LNHNV, CDR2 YYDKDF, per germline (reference sequence). With 0 bases clipped from V and 4 bases from J, the junction kept 5 bases outside the gene matches. The CDR3 length is 16 residues. Looking up the rest from reference TRBV15 and TRBJ2-1 gives the full variable domain: DAMVIQNPRYQVTQFGKPVTLSCSQTLNHNVMYWYQQKSSQAPKLLFHYYDKDFNNEADTPDNFQSRRPNTSFCFLDIRSPGLGDTAMYLCATSREATSVYNEQFFGPGTRLTVL.

This clonotype has ten or more counts. CDR3 nucleotides: TGTGCCAGCAGTTTATACCATCAGCCCCAGCATTTT. This sequence encodes CASSLYHQPQHF. V gene TRBV28 combines with J gene TRBJ1-5; no definite D call. The ends were cut back, 1 base at V and 5 bases at J, with 3 bases in the middle. This CDR3 contains 12 residues. The germline V gene encodes CDR1 MDHEN and CDR2 SYDVKM.

Of note for this clonotype: A far larger clone is one nucleotide away, so this likely arose from a read error. The V and J genes are TRBV6-4 and TRBJ2-7, with D maybe TRBD1 (5 bases). The ends were cut back, 6 bases at V and 7 bases at J, with 16 bases in the middle. The CDR3 covers 13 residues. Germline V gives CDR1 MRHNA, CDR2 SNTAGT. In DNA form, the CDR3 reads TGTGCCAGCAGGTGTACAGGAACAGAAGAGCAGTACTTC. Residues: CASRCTGTEEQYF.

In its sample, this clonotype was seen many times. The chain has TRBV9 and TRBJ2-3; the match to TRBD2 covers 12 bases. The germline V gene has CDR1 SGDLS and CDR2 YYNGEE. The CDR3 is 16 residues long. V gave up 3 bases and J gave up 7 bases; unmatched junction bases: 9. For the CDR3, the DNA is TGTGCCAGCAGCGCCATTCTAGCGGGAGGGCCTTATACGCAGTATTTT. It specifies CASSAILAGGPYTQYF.

The table lists this clonotype with many counts. The V gene is TRBV5-4, the J gene TRBJ2-1; maybe TRBD2 (5 bases). V was shortened by 3 bases and J by 6 bases, with 16 bases between the two germline ends. CDR3 size: 15 residues. Per germline, CDR1 SGHNT and CDR2 YYREEE (reference sequence). The CDR3 region has the DNA TGTGCCAGCAGCTCCGGGTCTCTAGCCGGCAATGAGCAGTTCTTC. It translates to CASSSGSLAGNEQFF.

This clonotype was seen at least ten times. The rearrangement links TRBV18 to TRBJ2-3; 7 bases fit TRBD2. This CDR3 spans 13 amino acids. Unmatched junction bases numbered 4, after V lost 4 bases and J lost 6 bases. Germline lookup yields CDR1 KGHSH and CDR2 LQKENI. CDR3: CASSRNGRDTQYF. The CDR3 nucleotides are TGTGCCAGCTCACGGAACGGGAGGGATACGCAGTATTTT.

On this clonotype: Just one base apart from a much larger clone, this may be a read error. V is TRBV7-2 and J is TRBJ2-5; 7 positions match TRBD1. The CDR3 spans 15 residues. Germline V gene lookup returns CDR1 SGHTA and CDR2 FQGNSA. Trimming at V came to 5 bases and at J to 7 bases, leaving 13 bases not matched to a gene. CDR3 in DNA: TGTGCCAGCAGCGGACAGGTGGCACCCTGGGCGACCCAGTACTTC. Amino acid sequence: CASSGQVAPWATQYF.

Many counts were recorded for this clonotype. The chain couples TRBV7-2 to TRBJ2-7; 8 bases fit TRBD1. Germline V CDR1 and CDR2: SGHTA, FQGNSA. The CDR3 contains 13 residues. V trimming: 5 bases; J trimming: 7 bases; junction bases outside the gene matches: 7. CDR3 sequence: CASSPWTGREQYF. Written as DNA, the CDR3 is TGTGCCAGCAGCCCCTGGACAGGGCGTGAGCAGTACTTC.

In its sample, this clonotype ranks as medium-sized (0.01 to 0.1%). The chain recombines TRBV3-1 with TRBJ2-7; D is undetermined. V was trimmed by 1 base and J by 6 bases, leaving 7 bases between them. Germline CDR1 and CDR2: LGHDT and YNNKEL (reference sequence). The length of the CDR3 is 12 residues. CDR3: CASSQASGEQYF. The CDR3 region has the DNA TGTGCCAGCAGCCAAGCGTCGGGCGAGCAGTACTTC.

V usage is TRBV27 and J usage is TRBJ2-7, with 7 bases lining up with TRBD2. The CDR3 runs to 15 residues. V shed 2 bases and J 2 bases; nucleotides not matched to a gene: 6. Germline-derived CDR1 and CDR2 are MNHEY and SMNVEV (reference sequence). CDR3 protein: CASSLGRGGAYEQYF. Written as DNA, the CDR3 is TGTGCCAGCAGTTTAGGCCGCGGGGGAGCCTACGAGCAGTACTTC.

Of note for this clonotype: Being one base from a much bigger clone, this may be a read error. This rearrangement joins TRBV29-1 to TRBJ2-7; a possible D gene is TRBD1 (6 bases). Trimming pared 7 bases from V and 0 bases from J, leaving 10 bases between. The CDR3 covers 12 residues. Germline loops: CDR1 SQVTM, CDR2 ANQGSEA. Here the CDR3 DNA reads TGCAGCGCGGGACATAGCTCCTACGAGCAGTACTTC. Its translation: CSAGHSSYEQYF.